Below are 28 T cell receptor beta chains sequenced from a single sample in a study of T-cell memory formation after mild COVID-19. One entry per CDR3 protein results from TCRdb running MiXCR on the 5' RACE reads. The sample lists 410,000 or so distinct CDR3 sequences; around 22% were seen once. Sequencing was done on a sample of PBMCs or a T cell subset sorted from them (not recorded which). These receptors were collected from an adult woman who had mild COVID-19 (a few samples of this study predate the infection). Cell type and time point are not known.

This chain uses TRBV10-3 with TRBJ2-3; D possibly corresponds to TRBD1 (6 bases). The germline gives CDR1 ENHRY, CDR2 SYGVKD. Trimming took off 3 bases at V and 0 bases at J, with 7 bases between the two ends. The CDR3 extends over 14 amino acids. Here the CDR3 reads CAISDRGSTDTQYF. CDR3 nucleotides: TGTGCCATCAGTGACAGGGGAAGCACAGATACGCAGTATTTT.

The V call is TRBV30, the J call TRBJ1-2; TRBD1 matches 9 bases. This CDR3 is 12 amino acids long. Trimming at V came to 3 bases and at J to 12 bases, leaving 8 bases not matched to a gene. Germline V gene data show CDR1 as GTSNPN and CDR2 as SVGIG (reference sequence). Here the CDR3 DNA reads TGTGCCTGGAGCCGGGGACAGGGAGTACACACCTTC. Translation gives CAWSRGQGVHTF.

The V call is TRBV6-5, the J call TRBJ2-2, with D maybe TRBD1 (5 bases). V was clipped by 6 bases and J by 6 bases, with 17 bases between them. The CDR3 has 15 amino acids. The V gene's germline CDR1 is MNHEY and CDR2 SVGAGI. Here the CDR3 DNA reads TGTGCCAGCAGCCCCGGACATGGGGCGCCCGGGGAGCTGTTTTTT. This encodes CASSPGHGAPGELFF.

The chain carries TRBV11-3 and TRBJ1-1; 7 nucleotides align to TRBD1. The CDR3 covers 14 residues. V was pared by 3 bases and J by 10 bases, with 11 bases of the junction left unmatched. Looked up from germline, CDR1 is SGHNT and CDR2 is YENEEA. The CDR3: CASSLRTGLGGAFF. CDR3 in DNA: TGTGCCAGCAGCTTGCGGACAGGCCTAGGTGGAGCTTTCTTT.

The chain joins TRBV11-2 to TRBJ2-5; the match to TRBD2 covers 10 bases. The CDR3 contains 16 residues. Germline loops: CDR1 SGHAT, CDR2 FQNNGV. The V gene end was trimmed by 6 bases and the J gene end by 7 bases; junction bases not matched to a gene: 14. The CDR3 is CASRTRAGGPGATQYF. CDR3 coding DNA: TGTGCCAGCAGAACCAGAGCGGGGGGGCCTGGGGCGACCCAGTACTTC. Full variable domain (missing parts from reference TRBV11-2 and TRBJ2-5): EAGVAQSPRYKIIEKRQSVAFWCNPISGHATLYWYQQILGQGPKLLIQFQNNGVVDDSQLPKDRFSAERLKGVDSTLKIQPAKLEDSAVYLCASRTRAGGPGATQYFGPGTRLLVL.

The chain carries TRBV29-1 and TRBJ1-1; D might be TRBD1 (6 bases). V shed 6 bases and J shed 5 bases, with 13 bases lying between them. Germline loops: CDR1 SQVTM, CDR2 ANQGSEA. This CDR3 contains 12 residues. For the CDR3, the DNA is TGCAGCGTATCGCGAGGGGGGACTGAAGCTTTCTTT. It yields the protein CSVSRGGTEAFF.

The chain combines TRBV5-1 with TRBJ2-1; 9 positions match TRBD2. There are 16 residues in the CDR3. The trim removed 1 base at V and 8 bases at J, leaving 10 bases unmatched. Germline V lookup: CDR1 SGHRS, CDR2 YFSETQ. Written as DNA, the CDR3 is TGCGCCAGCAGCTTGACTGGGCGGGAGGGCCTCCATGAGCAGTTCTTC. Its translation is CASSLTGREGLHEQFF.

This clonotype was recorded many times. The chain is built from TRBV7-6 and TRBJ2-6; no clear D gene. Trimming stripped 5 bases from V and 2 bases from J, with 10 bases between. CDR3 size: 15 residues. Germline V CDR1 and CDR2: SGHVS, FNYEAQ. CDR3 sequence: CASSPDTTGANVLTF. The CDR3 DNA reads TGTGCCAGCAGCCCTGACACCACTGGGGCCAACGTCCTGACTTTC. Based on the CDR3 plus reference TRBV7-6 and TRBJ2-6, the full variable domain is GAGVSQSPRYKVTKRGQDVALRCDPISGHVSLYWYRQALGQGPEFLTYFNYEAQQDKSGLPNDRFSAERPEGSISTLTIQRTEQRDSAMYRCASSPDTTGANVLTFGAGSRLTVL.

The gene calls are TRBV6-6 and TRBJ1-1, with a tentative D call TRBD1 (6 bases). CDR3 length equals 17 residues. CDR1 is MNHNY, CDR2 SVGAGI, per germline (reference sequence). The V and J ends lost 4 bases and 5 bases respectively, with 23 bases between them. The CDR3 nucleotides are TGTGCCAGCAGTTCCCCGAACCAACAGGGCCCCGGGACTGAAGCTTTCTTT. It codes for CASSSPNQQGPGTEAFF.

The chain uses TRBV7-6 and TRBJ2-7; D might be TRBD1 or TRBD2, each matching 5 bases. Germline CDR1 is SGHVS and CDR2 is FNYEAQ. The germline V and J ends were trimmed by 5 bases and 0 bases, with 17 bases remaining between them. The CDR3 length is 16 residues. The CDR3: CASSPREGPYSYEQYF. The DNA of the CDR3 is TGTGCCAGCAGCCCTAGAGAGGGGCCATACTCCTACGAGCAGTACTTC.

V gene TRBV20-1 combines with J gene TRBJ1-6, with TRBD1 identical over 9 bases. This CDR3 is built from 12 residues. CDR1 and CDR2 (germline): DFQATT, SNEGSKA (reference sequence). The CDR3 is CRAGQGYSPLHF. Here the CDR3 DNA reads TGCAGAGCGGGACAGGGTTATTCACCCCTCCACTTT.

This clonotype was detected ten times or more. The chain employs TRBV7-8 and TRBJ2-6; 7 bases fit TRBD1. Trimming at V came to 4 bases and at J to 2 bases, leaving 2 bases not matched to a gene. Germline-derived CDR1 and CDR2 are SGHVS and FQNEAQ. The CDR3 is 15 amino acids. CDR3 loop: CASSSDRAGANVLTF. The DNA for the CDR3 is TGTGCCAGCAGCTCCGACAGGGCTGGGGCCAACGTCCTGACTTTC. The full variable domain, rest sourced from reference TRBV7-8 and TRBJ2-6, is GAGVSQSPRYKVAKRGQDVALRCDPISGHVSLFWYQQALGQGPEFLTYFQNEAQLDKSGLPSDRFFAERPEGSVSTLKIQRTQQEDSAVYLCASSSDRAGANVLTFGAGSRLTVL.

The rearrangement uses TRBV29-1 and TRBJ2-3, with a weak D call TRBD1 (6 bases). Trimming cost V 4 bases and J 3 bases, with 17 bases left between them. This CDR3 is built from 15 residues. Germline lookup yields CDR1 SQVTM and CDR2 ANQGSEA. The CDR3 nucleotides are TGCAGCGTTGCAGGGGCCCGGGTGATGACAGATACGCAGTATTTT. Translated: CSVAGARVMTDTQYF.

This clonotype was detected only a few times. This chain uses TRBV6-5 with TRBJ2-1, with 13 bases lining up with TRBD2. This CDR3 comprises 20 residues. Germline V lookup: CDR1 MNHEY, CDR2 SVGAGI. J gave up 8 bases and V 0 bases, and 16 bases lay outside the gene matches. For the CDR3, the DNA is TGTGCCAGCAGTTACTCGATTCCCCCCGGACTAGCGGGAGCAACGGATGAGCAGTTCTTC. This sequence encodes CASSYSIPPGLAGATDEQFF.

The chain is built from TRBV24-1 and TRBJ2-7; D gene unclear. CDR3 length: 15 residues. Germline V CDR1 and CDR2: KGHDR, SFDVKD. Trimming cost V 5 bases and J 0 bases, with 13 bases left between them. The CDR3 DNA sequence: TGTGCCACCAGTGGAGGTGGTCTAAGCTCCTACGAGCAGTACTTC. Translating gives CATSGGGLSSYEQYF.

There are many counts of this clonotype. J is TRBJ1-1 and V is TRBV27, with 9 bases matching TRBD1. V shed 8 bases, J shed 1 base, and the junction held 11 bases outside the gene matches. The CDR3 loop spans 16 amino acids. CDR1 and CDR2 from the germline V gene are MNHEY and SMNVEV (reference sequence). The CDR3 DNA reads as TGTGCCAGCGGGCTCGGGACAGGGTTTGGGAACACTGAAGCTTTCTTT. Translating it yields CASGLGTGFGNTEAFF.

The chain uses TRBV24-1 and TRBJ2-3, with no clear D. The CDR3 is 16 amino acids. The V gene's germline CDR1 is KGHDR and CDR2 SFDVKD. Trimming pared 0 bases from V and 0 bases from J, leaving 9 bases between. In DNA, the CDR3 is TGTGCCACCAGTGATTTGAAGGGAACAAGCACAGATACGCAGTATTTT. It encodes CATSDLKGTSTDTQYF.

V gene TRBV12-3 or TRBV12-4 combines with J gene TRBJ1-1; D possibly corresponds to TRBD1 (5 bases). The V end was cut by 6 bases, the J end by 0 bases, with 14 bases between. The CDR3 runs to 15 residues. The CDR3 nucleotides are TGTGCCAGCAGCGACCCGGGACGGATGAACACTGAAGCTTTCTTT. Amino acids: CASSDPGRMNTEAFF.

This clonotype appeared a few times. CDR3: CATTSGYEETQYF. DNA for the CDR3: TGCGCCACCACGTCGGGGTACGAAGAGACCCAGTACTTC. The chain recombines TRBV5-1 with TRBJ2-5, with D perhaps matching TRBD2 (5 bases). The CDR3 runs to 13 residues. Per germline, CDR1 SGHRS and CDR2 YFSETQ. The V end was cut by 9 bases, the J end by 3 bases, with 15 bases between.

This chain connects TRBV7-9 to TRBJ2-7; D ambiguous. This CDR3 has 12 amino acids. The ends were cut back, 6 bases at V and 3 bases at J, with 9 bases in the middle. Germline CDR1 reads SEHNR; CDR2 reads FQNEAQ (reference sequence). The CDR3 DNA sequence: TGTGCCAGCAGTCAAGCCGACTACGAGCAGTACTTC. Translation: CASSQADYEQYF.

The chain is built from TRBV5-1 and TRBJ1-1; TRBD1 agrees at 7 bases. The ends lost 4 bases at V and 3 bases at J; junction bases unmatched: 9. Per the germline V gene, CDR1 is SGHRS and CDR2 is YFSETQ. The length of the CDR3 is 15 residues. The CDR3 bases are TGCGCCAGCAGCGCAGCCGGGACAGAGTACACTGAAGCTTTCTTT. This gives the protein CASSAAGTEYTEAFF.

Regarding this clonotype: One end of the junction varies from germline; a read error may be responsible. The V call is TRBV7-7, the J call TRBJ2-1; 9 positions agree with TRBD2. Germline values: CDR1 SSHAT, CDR2 FNYEAQ (reference sequence). This CDR3 is built from 17 residues. CDR3 residues: CASSAGIAGVAVSEQFF. The CDR3 DNA reads as TGTGCTAGCAGCGCGGGAATAGCGGGAGTCGCGGTCAGTGAGCAGTTCTTC.

The genes are TRBV29-1 and TRBJ1-1, with 10 bases fitting TRBD1. Germline V gene sequence: CDR1 SQVTM, CDR2 ANQGSEA. The CDR3 is 14 residues long. Unmatched junction bases numbered 6, after V lost 8 bases and J lost 0 bases. In nucleotides, the CDR3 is TGCAGCCTAAGGACAGGGGGATTGAACACTGAAGCTTTCTTT. Translated, it gives CSLRTGGLNTEAFF. Together with reference TRBV29-1 and TRBJ1-1, the CDR3 gives the full variable domain: SAVISQKPSRDICQRGTSLTIQCQVDSQVTMMFWYRQQPGQSLTLIATANQGSEATYESGFVIDKFPISRPNLTFSTLTVSNMSPEDSSIYLCSLRTGGLNTEAFFGQGTRLTVV.

V usage is TRBV11-2 and J usage is TRBJ2-7; TRBD2 agrees at 8 bases. Trimming removed 3 bases from V and 7 bases from J; junction bases left unmatched: 8. The CDR3 has 14 residues. CDR1 and CDR2 from the germline V gene are SGHAT and FQNNGV. This CDR3 is CASSFGLASREQYF. The CDR3 DNA follows: TGTGCCAGCAGCTTCGGACTAGCTTCGAGGGAGCAGTACTTC.

This clonotype was picked up a small number of times. V gene TRBV24-1 combines with J gene TRBJ2-1; tentative D call: TRBD2 (5 bases). Per germline, CDR1 KGHDR and CDR2 SFDVKD. Trimming took off 6 bases at V and 0 bases at J, with 11 bases between the two ends. The CDR3 is 15 residues long. CDR3 residues: CATSPTGSSYNEQFF. CDR3 DNA sequence: TGTGCCACCAGTCCGACGGGAAGCTCCTACAATGAGCAGTTCTTC.

Ten or more counts support this clonotype. V and J are TRBV2 and TRBJ2-7; D may be TRBD1 (6 bases). CDR3 length: 11 residues. Looked up from germline, CDR1 is SNHLY and CDR2 is FYNNEI. The V gene lost 5 bases and the J gene lost 9 bases, with 11 bases spanning the gap. The CDR3 DNA follows: TGTGCCAGCAGTAGACAGGCGCGGCAGTACTTC. Protein product: CASSRQARQYF. The variable domain in full, with the rest retrieved from reference TRBV2 and TRBJ2-7, is EPEVTQTPSHQVTQMGQEVILRCVPISNHLYFYWYRQILGQKVEFLVSFYNNEISEKSEIFDDQFSVERPDGSNFTLKIRSTKLEDSAMYFCASSRQARQYFGPGTRLTVT.

The chain employs TRBV25-1 and TRBJ1-6; 11 bases fit TRBD1. V lost 6 bases, J lost 9 bases, and 7 bases stayed unmatched. The germline gives CDR1 MGHDK, CDR2 SYGVNS. This CDR3 is built from 15 residues. The CDR3 is CASSLGTGGISPLHF. In DNA form, the CDR3 reads TGTGCCAGCAGCCTTGGGACAGGGGGAATTTCACCCCTCCACTTT.

This clonotype has more than one count but fewer than ten. J is TRBJ2-7 and V is TRBV29-1; TRBD1 matches at 7 bases. This CDR3 region has 14 residues. The germline gives CDR1 SQVTM, CDR2 ANQGSEA. Trimming cost V 5 bases and J 7 bases; bases outside gene matches: 14. In DNA form, the CDR3 reads TGCAGCGTTAAGGTCACAGGGGCTCTGAGGGAGCAGTACTTC. This encodes CSVKVTGALREQYF.